A single sample is the source of the 19 T cell receptor beta chains below, sequenced in a study of blood T cells in healthy people across ages (dated by TCRdb to 2013 to 2016). The method was 5' RACE. Instrument used: Illumina HiSeq 2500. A second PCR of about 7 to 12 cycles was run with a J-beta primer mix and a sample-barcoded 5' primer. TCRdb took the public reads, trimmed them with fastp at Q25, ran MiXCR for clone calling and kept in-frame beta chains. Every distinct CDR3 protein forms one entry, paired with its most common genes and DNA. This sample holds roughly 800,000 distinct CDR3 sequences; nearly 60% were observed only once. Jointly, the top ten make up 20% to 25% of the sample. Material: blood. Receptor source: a man under 40 in good health.

V usage is TRBV12-3 or TRBV12-4 and J usage is TRBJ2-3, with D hard to call. CDR3 length equals 14 residues. Deletions cut 7 bases from V and 7 bases from J, with 18 bases between. CDR3 loop: CASTAKAAHYTQYF. CDR3 in DNA: TGTGCCAGCACCGCCAAGGCAGCCCATTATACGCAGTATTTT.

The CDR3 nucleotides read TGCGCCAGCAGCTTGAGGGCAGTGCAGATGAACACTGAAGCTTTCTTT. It codes for CASSLRAVQMNTEAFF. This chain joins TRBV5-1 and TRBJ1-1; D gene ambiguous. Germline-derived CDR1 and CDR2 are SGHRS and YFSETQ. There are 16 residues in the CDR3. Trimming stripped 1 base from V and 0 bases from J, with 13 bases between.

This clonotype was seen a handful of times. The chain employs TRBV7-9 and TRBJ1-4; a weak D match, TRBD1 (6 bases). With 5 bases removed from V and 6 bases from J, the gap between germline ends came to 13 bases. CDR3 length equals 14 residues. Per germline, CDR1 SEHNR and CDR2 FQNEAQ (reference sequence). The CDR3 loop reads CASSPWGGHEKLFF. CDR3 coding DNA: TGTGCCAGCAGCCCGTGGGGGGGCCATGAAAAACTGTTTTTT.

V usage is TRBV12-3 or TRBV12-4 and J usage is TRBJ2-1; TRBD2 might be the D (5 bases). CDR3 length: 14 residues. V lost 6 bases and J lost 4, with 13 bases in between. CDR3 DNA sequence: TGTGCCAGCAGCAATGGACTGGCGTACAATGAGCAGTTCTTC. Encoded protein: CASSNGLAYNEQFF.

The rearrangement links TRBV4-1 to TRBJ2-1; a weak D match, TRBD1 (6 bases). This CDR3 is built from 15 residues. Germline V CDR1 and CDR2: MGHRA, YSYEKL. Trimming removed 0 bases at V and 8 bases at J, with 14 bases between. CDR3 sequence reads: CASSQESDSRDEQFF. The CDR3 region has the DNA TGCGCCAGCAGCCAAGAATCGGACAGCCGGGATGAGCAGTTCTTC.

The rearrangement joins TRBV20-1 to TRBJ2-1; 9 bases agree with TRBD2. Trimming at V came to 6 bases and at J to 0 bases, leaving 15 bases not matched to a gene. CDR3 size: 18 residues. CDR1 is DFQATT and CDR2 is SNEGSKA in the germline V gene (reference sequence). The CDR3 DNA reads TGCAGTGCCCCCCGGGTAGCGGGGGCCCTGAGCTCCTACAATGAGCAGTTCTTC. Its protein is CSAPRVAGALSSYNEQFF.

Worth noting for this clonotype: A much larger clone sits a single nucleotide away, making a read error possible. The rearrangement links TRBV4-2 to TRBJ2-1; D remains ambiguous. This CDR3 has 13 amino acids. V was clipped by 3 bases and J by 13 bases, with 16 bases between them. Germline-derived CDR1 and CDR2 are LGHNA and YNFKEQ. The CDR3 loop is CASSQSLQETQFF. The DNA of the CDR3 is TGTGCCAGCAGCCAGAGTCTACAAGAGACCCAGTTCTTC.

This clonotype was seen more than once but under ten times. The chain employs TRBV7-9 and TRBJ1-2, with 9 bases aligning to TRBD1. Germline V gene lookup returns CDR1 SEHNR and CDR2 FQNEAQ (reference sequence). The CDR3 has 15 amino acids. V was pared by 5 bases and J by 2 bases, with 6 bases of the junction left unmatched. The CDR3 bases are TGTGCCAGCAGCGTCGGACAGGGGACCAACTATGGCTACACCTTC. Translation gives CASSVGQGTNYGYTF.

The CDR3: CAISVDRGSGGYNEQFF. CDR3 DNA: TGTGCCATCAGTGTCGATCGTGGGAGTGGGGGATACAATGAGCAGTTCTTC. The chain employs TRBV10-3 and TRBJ2-1; D is tentatively TRBD1 or TRBD2 (5 bases each). CDR3 length: 17 amino acids. In germline, CDR1 is ENHRY, CDR2 SYGVKD. V lost 4 bases to trimming and J lost 4 bases, with 20 bases between them.

The chain employs TRBV4-2 and TRBJ2-1; 9 nucleotides agree with TRBD2. Germline assignment: CDR1 LGHNA and CDR2 YNFKEQ. CDR3 length: 15 amino acids. J was trimmed by 5 bases and V by 5 bases; bases with no gene match: 7. The CDR3 coding sequence is TGTGCCAGCAGCGTAACCCGACTAGCGGACAATGAGCAGTTCTTC. Protein product: CASSVTRLADNEQFF.

V and J are TRBV10-3 and TRBJ2-1, with D possibly matching TRBD2 (5 bases). V lost 6 bases to trimming and J lost 0 bases, with 15 bases between them. Germline CDR1 is ENHRY and CDR2 is SYGVKD. The CDR3 covers 16 residues. The CDR3 region has the DNA TGTGCCATCAGGGATGCGGAGGCCGCCTCCTACAATGAGCAGTTCTTC. Amino acids: CAIRDAEAASYNEQFF.

This clonotype appeared a few times. The gene calls are TRBV20-1 and TRBJ2-5, with D perhaps TRBD1 (5 bases). Per the germline V gene, CDR1 is DFQATT and CDR2 is SNEGSKA (reference sequence). With 0 bases removed from V and 5 bases from J, the gap between germline ends came to 22 bases. This CDR3 spans 17 amino acids. The CDR3 loop is CSARDRAALRVWETQYF. CDR3 bases: TGCAGTGCTAGAGACCGCGCCGCGCTCAGGGTGTGGGAGACCCAGTACTTC.

This clonotype was seen only once. This chain uses TRBV6-2 or TRBV6-3 with TRBJ2-7; maybe TRBD1 (6 bases). The CDR3 consists of 15 residues. Trimming shortened V by 0 bases and J by 4 bases, and 13 bases separated the two germline ends. Per the germline V gene, CDR1 is MNHEY and CDR2 is SVGEGT. The CDR3 nucleotides read TGTGCCAGCAGTTACTCGGCAGGGGTCGATTACGAGCAGTACTTC. It specifies CASSYSAGVDYEQYF.

The sample holds one count of this clonotype. The germline gene is not matched at one end of the junction; a read error may be the cause. The chain has TRBV27 and TRBJ2-3; D might be TRBD1 (6 bases). This CDR3 has 15 residues. Germline assignment: CDR1 MNHEY and CDR2 SMNVEV (reference sequence). The CDR3 is CASRGTPQNTDTRYF. CDR3 nucleotide sequence: TGTGCCAGCAGGGGGACACCCCAAAACACAGATACGCGGTATTTT.

V gene TRBV3-1 combines with J gene TRBJ2-3, with D unclear. V was trimmed by 1 base and J by 6 bases, leaving 20 bases between them. The CDR3 sequence is 17 residues long. Germline CDR1 LGHDT, CDR2 YNNKEL (reference sequence). The DNA for the CDR3 is TGTGCCAGCAGCCAAGGCCTAGGATCTTCCCGGACGGATACGCAGTATTTT. Residues: CASSQGLGSSRTDTQYF.

The chain recombines TRBV5-1 with TRBJ2-7; the match to TRBD1 covers 8 bases. Per germline, CDR1 SGHRS and CDR2 YFSETQ. V gave up 7 bases and J gave up 1 base; unmatched junction bases: 10. The CDR3 length is 15 residues. In DNA, the CDR3 is TGCGCCAGCTCTGGGGGACAGGCTTATTCCTACGAGCAGTACTTC. Translated, it gives CASSGGQAYSYEQYF.

The genes are TRBV7-2 and TRBJ2-7, with a possible D match to TRBD2 (7 bases). The germline CDR1 and CDR2 sequences are SGHTA and FQGNSA. The V end was cut by 1 base, the J end by 6 bases, with 13 bases between. This CDR3 has 14 residues. The CDR3 loop reads CASSLEGGGLEQYF. CDR3 sequence (DNA): TGTGCCAGCAGCTTAGAAGGGGGAGGGCTCGAGCAGTACTTC. The whole variable domain, remainder taken from reference TRBV7-2 and TRBJ2-7, is GAGVSQSPSNKVTEKGKDVELRCDPISGHTALYWYRQSLGQGLEFLIYFQGNSAPDKSGLPSDRFSAERTGGSVSTLTIQRTQQEDSAVYLCASSLEGGGLEQYFGPGTRLTVT.

The chain combines TRBV12-3 or TRBV12-4 with TRBJ2-4, with TRBD2 identical over 14 bases. The J call is uncertain, as TRBJ2-7 better fits the DNA end. This CDR3 spans 15 amino acids. The CDR3 DNA reads as TGTGCCAGCGGCCTGACTAGCGGGAGGGTAGACGAGCAGTACTTC. Protein: CASGLTSGRVDEQYF.

This clonotype has more than one count but fewer than ten. V usage is TRBV7-2 and J usage is TRBJ1-1; no clear D. V lost 7 bases to trimming and J lost 6 bases, with 12 bases between them. The length of the CDR3 is 12 residues. Germline V CDR1 and CDR2: SGHTA, FQGNSA. CDR3 in amino acids: CASTSNQAEAFF. The CDR3 nucleotides are TGTGCCAGCACCTCGAACCAGGCTGAAGCTTTCTTT.